This T cell receptor (beta chain) was captured in a study of T cell changes during pregnancy in multiple sclerosis. V lost 0 bases to trimming and J lost 9 bases; unmatched junction nucleotides: 11. This CDR3 has 17 residues. Per the germline V gene, CDR1 is LGHNT and CDR2 is FRNRAP. Sequenced by immunoSEQ multiplex PCR; TCRdb stores in-frame clones only, minus some. The table has around 92,000 clones, just under 95% seen once. This clone was counted once. The clonotype comes from a female donor with multiple sclerosis, enrolled in a pregnancy study. The J gene is TRBJ2-1, the V gene TRBV12-5, with 10 bases fitting TRBD2. The specimen was peripheral blood, collected in the first trimester of pregnancy. Here the CDR3 reads CASGLVASGGHLGEQFF. For the CDR3, the DNA is TGTGCTAGTGGTTTGGTCGCTAGCGGGGGCCATCTTGGTGAGCAGTTCTTC.